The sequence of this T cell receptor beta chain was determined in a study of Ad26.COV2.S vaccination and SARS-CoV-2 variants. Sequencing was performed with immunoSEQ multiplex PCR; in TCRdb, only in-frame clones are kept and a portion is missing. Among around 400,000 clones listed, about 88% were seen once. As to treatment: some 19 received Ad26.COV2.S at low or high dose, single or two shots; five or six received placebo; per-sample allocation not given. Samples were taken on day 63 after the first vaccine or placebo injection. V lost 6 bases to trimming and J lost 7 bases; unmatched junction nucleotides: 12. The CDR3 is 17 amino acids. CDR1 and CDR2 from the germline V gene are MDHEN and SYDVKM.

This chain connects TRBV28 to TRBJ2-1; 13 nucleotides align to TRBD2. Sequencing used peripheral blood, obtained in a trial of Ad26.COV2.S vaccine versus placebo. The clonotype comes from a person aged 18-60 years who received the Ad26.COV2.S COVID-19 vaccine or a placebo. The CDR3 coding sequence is TGTGCCAGCAGCCCGATCGGACTAGCGGGAGTTCAGAATGAGCAGTTCTTC. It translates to CASSPIGLAGVQNEQFF.